This TCR beta chain was sequenced in a study of blood T cell repertoires in COVID-19. V shed 4 bases, J shed 2 bases, and the junction held 3 bases outside the gene matches. Germline V gives CDR1 SGHNT, CDR2 YYREEE (reference sequence). The CDR3 totals 15 residues. Original processing notes: For nucleated cells, counts were estimated from reference gene primer amplification. TCRdb's table, derived via immunoSEQ multiplex PCR, lists solely in-frame clones and lacks some. V, J and clone size reflect that table, while D and trimming were determined from the DNA. The table includes a few hundred thousand clones, approximately 89% detected once.

This TCR was sampled from a woman aged 55-75 years with acute or convalescent COVID-19. V is TRBV5-4 and J is TRBJ2-5; 12 bases fit TRBD2. Sequencing input: peripheral blood. The DNA for the CDR3 is TGTGCCAGCAGCCAGACTAGCGGGGGACAAGAGACCCAGTACTTC. Protein product: CASSQTSGGQETQYF.